These 26 T cell receptor beta chains came from one sample sequenced in a study of control samples from healthy donors and cancer patients. Profiling relied on immunoSEQ multiplex PCR, and the TCRdb table lists in-frame clones only, not all of them. The data contain 99,000 or so clones, around 82% of them seen just once; the ten biggest clones take up about 13%. The sequenced sample was blood. These receptors all come from a woman aged 45-65 years in good health.

The chain employs TRBV7-9 and TRBJ1-5, with TRBD1 as a possible D gene (5 bases). The CDR3 contains 15 residues. From germline, CDR1 is SEHNR and CDR2 FQNEAQ (reference sequence). V dropped 1 base and J dropped 6 bases, with 13 bases sitting between them. In DNA, the CDR3 is TGTGCCAGCAGCTTAGGGGGCGGGGGAAGTCAGCCCCAGCATTTT. Its translation is CASSLGGGGSQPQHF.

This chain links TRBV9 with TRBJ1-5; D remains ambiguous. Germline V gene lookup returns CDR1 SGDLS and CDR2 YYNGEE. Trimming took off 4 bases at V and 5 bases at J, with 10 bases between the two ends. This CDR3 is 13 amino acids long. CDR3 amino acids: CASSFGGDQPQHF. The CDR3 nucleotides are TGTGCCAGCAGCTTCGGAGGAGATCAGCCCCAGCATTTT.

The J gene is TRBJ2-1, the V gene TRBV12-5; 8 bases align to TRBD1. Germline V gene lookup returns CDR1 LGHNT and CDR2 FRNRAP. This CDR3 spans 15 amino acids. The V and J ends lost 4 bases and 7 bases, in that order; junction bases with no gene match: 9. CDR3 sequence (DNA): TGTGCTAGTGGTTCTCCAACAGGGGGTTGGAATGAGCAGTTCTTC. This sequence encodes CASGSPTGGWNEQFF. Based on the CDR3 plus reference TRBV12-5 and TRBJ2-1, the full variable domain is DARVTQTPRHKVTEMGQEVTMRCQPILGHNTVFWYRQTMMQGLELLAYFRNRAPLDDSGMPKDRFSAEMPDATLATLKIQPSEPRDSAVYFCASGSPTGGWNEQFFGPGTRLTVL.

CDR3 nucleotide sequence: TGCAGTGCTAGTCAAAACGGCAGGGGGCCCAATGAGCAGTTCTTC. Protein product: CSASQNGRGPNEQFF. V is TRBV20-1 and J is TRBJ2-1, with 8 bases that match TRBD1. CDR3 length: 15 residues. Trimming cost V 3 bases and J 6 bases; bases outside gene matches: 10. The germline V gene has CDR1 DFQATT and CDR2 SNEGSKA (reference sequence).

This chain connects TRBV5-1 to TRBJ1-1; 10 nucleotides align to TRBD1. Germline trimming cut 3 bases from V and 3 bases from J; bases unmatched to any gene: 5. The germline V gene encodes CDR1 SGHRS and CDR2 YFSETQ. There are 15 residues in the CDR3. CDR3 amino acids: CASSSGQGLDTEAFF. CDR3 DNA: TGCGCCAGCAGCTCGGGACAGGGGTTGGACACTGAAGCTTTCTTT.

A single count supports this clone. J is TRBJ2-7 and V is TRBV7-2; a weak D match, TRBD1 (7 bases). Between the trimmed V and J ends, which lost 1 base and 6 bases, there was a span of 10 bases. The CDR3 sequence is 13 residues long. The germline V gene has CDR1 SGHTA and CDR2 FQGNSA. The CDR3 nucleotides are TGTGCCAGCAGCTTAGTTCAGGGGGGCGAGCAGTACTTC. Amino acids: CASSLVQGGEQYF.

The V and J genes are TRBV4-2 and TRBJ2-3, with D unclear. The CDR3 consists of 18 residues. From germline, CDR1 is LGHNA and CDR2 YNFKEQ. Trimming left V 2 bases short and J 5 bases short, with 23 bases between. The CDR3 region is CASSQNGRMTFLEDTQYF. The CDR3 region has the DNA TGTGCCAGCAGCCAAAACGGACGGATGACCTTTTTGGAAGATACGCAGTATTTT.

This chain uses TRBV29-1 with TRBJ2-7; D remains unclear. V lost 2 bases and J 3 bases, leaving 11 bases between the germline ends. This CDR3 region has 13 residues. Germline V CDR1 and CDR2: SQVTM, ANQGSEA. CDR3 in amino acids: CSVEQDANYEQYF. The CDR3 DNA is TGCAGCGTTGAACAGGACGCCAACTACGAGCAGTACTTC.

The chain joins TRBV19 to TRBJ1-2; D perhaps matches TRBD1 (5 bases). Trimming left V 3 bases short and J 4 bases short, with 6 bases between. CDR3 length equals 12 residues. The germline V gene has CDR1 LNHDA and CDR2 SQIVND (reference sequence). The CDR3 reads CASSMDIYGYTF. DNA of the CDR3: TGTGCCAGTAGTATGGACATCTATGGCTACACCTTC.

The chain recombines TRBV7-8 with TRBJ2-1; perhaps TRBD2 as D (6 bases). The germline V gene encodes CDR1 SGHVS and CDR2 FQNEAQ. V lost 5 bases, J lost 1 base, and 15 bases lay in between. CDR3 size: 16 residues. The CDR3 loop is CASSPILAHSYNEQFF. CDR3 bases: TGTGCCAGCAGCCCCATCCTAGCGCATTCCTACAATGAGCAGTTCTTC. Complete variable domain (other parts from reference TRBV7-8 and TRBJ2-1): GAGVSQSPRYKVAKRGQDVALRCDPISGHVSLFWYQQALGQGPEFLTYFQNEAQLDKSGLPSDRFFAERPEGSVSTLKIQRTQQEDSAVYLCASSPILAHSYNEQFFGPGTRLTVL.

V and J are TRBV29-1 and TRBJ2-7, with D hard to call. The CDR3 is 14 amino acids. V lost 4 bases and J 2 bases, leaving 15 bases between the germline ends. Germline CDR1 is SQVTM and CDR2 is ANQGSEA. The CDR3 sequence is CSVVLLDGPYEQYF. CDR3 sequence (DNA): TGCAGCGTTGTTCTCCTTGATGGACCCTACGAGCAGTACTTC.

This clone was counted a single time. The gene calls are TRBV7-9 and TRBJ1-2; D remains unclear. The length of the CDR3 is 14 residues. The V end lost 1 base, the J end lost 4 bases, and 10 bases lay between the germline ends. The germline gives CDR1 SEHNR, CDR2 FQNEAQ (reference sequence). Here the CDR3 DNA reads TGTGCCAGCAGCTTAGGGGAGCTCCTCTATGGCTACACCTTC. Amino acids: CASSLGELLYGYTF.

This clone was observed once. V gene TRBV6-5 combines with J gene TRBJ1-5, with TRBD1 matching 8 bases. CDR1 MNHEY and CDR2 SVGAGI come from the germline V gene. CDR3 length: 15 amino acids. V gave up 6 bases and J gave up 0 bases; unmatched junction bases: 4. The CDR3: CASSWTGTSNQPQHF. DNA for the CDR3: TGTGCCAGCAGCTGGACAGGGACTAGCAATCAGCCCCAGCATTTT.

This clone was seen only once. The chain employs TRBV3-1 (or the pseudogene TRBV3-2) and TRBJ2-5; 9 bases are shared with TRBD2. The CDR3 extends over 15 amino acids. Trimming at V came to 4 bases and at J to 4 bases, leaving 7 bases not matched to a gene. CDR1 LGHDT and CDR2 YNNKEL come from the germline V gene (reference sequence). The CDR3 protein is CASSRNVAGAETQYF. CDR3 sequence (DNA): TGTGCCAGCAGCCGAAACGTAGCGGGAGCAGAGACCCAGTACTTC.

The chain couples TRBV27 to TRBJ1-2; 7 positions match TRBD1. Germline V lookup: CDR1 MNHEY, CDR2 SMNVEV (reference sequence). V shed 0 bases, J shed 3 bases, and the junction held 13 bases outside the gene matches. This CDR3 contains 18 residues. The CDR3 region is CASSLSGLRGGEDYGYTF. The CDR3 bases are TGTGCCAGCAGTTTATCGGGCCTAAGAGGGGGCGAAGACTATGGCTACACCTTC.

This sequence joins TRBV15 and TRBJ2-5, with a weak D call TRBD1 (6 bases). Looked up from germline, CDR1 is LNHNV and CDR2 is YYDKDF (reference sequence). V was trimmed by 9 bases and J by 5 bases, leaving 13 bases between them. The CDR3 runs 12 residues. The CDR3, as DNA: TGTGCCACTTTGGACAGCCAGGAGACCCAGTACTTC. Protein: CATLDSQETQYF.

This chain uses TRBV6-5 with TRBJ1-2, with a possible D match to TRBD1 (5 bases). Germline V gene sequence: CDR1 MNHEY, CDR2 SVGAGI. Trimming stripped 6 bases from V and 0 bases from J, with 8 bases between. CDR3 length equals 13 residues. This CDR3 is CASRGGPNYGYTF. The CDR3 region has the DNA TGTGCCAGCAGGGGGGGACCTAACTATGGCTACACCTTC.

This chain links TRBV10-3 with TRBJ2-5; 7 bases map to TRBD2. Germline V CDR1 and CDR2: ENHRY, SYGVKD. The V gene end was trimmed by 0 bases and the J gene end by 5 bases; junction bases not matched to a gene: 3. This CDR3 has 14 amino acids. CDR3 residues: CAISESLGGETQYF. CDR3 sequence (DNA): TGTGCCATCAGTGAGTCGTTGGGGGGGGAGACCCAGTACTTC.

This clone was detected many times. The rearrangement uses TRBV27 and TRBJ1-5; D is unresolved. CDR3 size: 15 residues. Deletions cut 0 bases from V and 7 bases from J, with 13 bases between. The germline CDR1 and CDR2 sequences are MNHEY and SMNVEV (reference sequence). The CDR3 here is CASSLSPFDNQPQHF. The CDR3 nucleotides read TGTGCCAGCAGTTTATCCCCTTTTGACAACCAGCCCCAGCATTTT.

Details on this clone: A read error may account for a junction end that differs from germline. The rearrangement joins TRBV5-4 to TRBJ1-4, with D unclear. The length of the CDR3 is 14 residues. Germline loops: CDR1 SGHNT, CDR2 YYREEE (reference sequence). CDR3 region: CASRLGSANEKLFF. The CDR3 bases are TGTGCCAGCAGGTTGGGATCAGCTAATGAAAAACTGTTTTTT. Together with reference TRBV5-4 and TRBJ1-4, the CDR3 gives the full variable domain: ETGVTQSPTHLIKTRGQQVTLRCSSQSGHNTVSWYQQALGQGPQFIFQYYREEENGRGNFPPRFSGLQFPNYSSELNVNALELDDSALYLCASRLGSANEKLFFGSGTQLSVL.

V usage is TRBV18 and J usage is TRBJ2-2; perhaps TRBD1 as D (5 bases). The CDR3 contains 15 residues. Trimming took off 5 bases at V and 4 bases at J, with 14 bases between the two ends. Germline CDR1 KGHSH, CDR2 LQKENI. The CDR3 reads CASSTRQSLTGELFF. The CDR3, as DNA: TGTGCCAGCTCAACAAGACAGAGCCTCACCGGGGAGCTGTTTTTT.

The chain has TRBV2 and TRBJ1-2, with 8 nucleotides matching TRBD1. Germline V gene lookup returns CDR1 SNHLY and CDR2 FYNNEI. The CDR3 sequence is 16 residues long. V lost 5 bases, J lost 6 bases, and 14 bases stayed unmatched. The CDR3 loop is CASSFSSRTGRDGYTF. The CDR3 DNA reads as TGTGCCAGCAGTTTTTCGTCCCGGACAGGGAGGGATGGCTACACCTTC.

This sequence joins TRBV11-2 and TRBJ2-1; D is ambiguous. The CDR3 extends over 17 amino acids. V lost 3 bases and J 0 bases, leaving 15 bases between the germline ends. CDR1 and CDR2 (germline): SGHAT, FQNNGV. The CDR3 region is CASSFEAGVGSYNEQFF. In DNA, the CDR3 is TGTGCCAGCAGCTTCGAGGCTGGGGTAGGCTCCTACAATGAGCAGTTCTTC.

The chain is built from TRBV10-3 and TRBJ2-7; 7 bases map to TRBD1. The CDR3 extends over 14 amino acids. CDR1 and CDR2 (germline): ENHRY, SYGVKD. Losses at the gene ends were 5 bases for V and 6 bases for J; bases not matched to a gene: 10. CDR3 DNA sequence: TGTGCCATCAGTCCCGAAGGGGGCCTCGGCGAGCAGTACTTC. Protein product: CAISPEGGLGEQYF.

This clone came up a few times. The CDR3: CASSPTSARLGGEQYF. The DNA for the CDR3 is TGTGCCAGCTCACCTACATCGGCGCGTCTGGGTGGCGAGCAGTACTTC. The genes are TRBV18 and TRBJ2-7; D ambiguous. Looked up from germline, CDR1 is KGHSH and CDR2 is LQKENI. This CDR3 has 16 amino acids. V lost 3 bases and J 6 bases, leaving 21 bases between the germline ends.

This chain links TRBV9 with TRBJ1-2; D not certain. CDR3 size: 12 residues. The germline V gene has CDR1 SGDLS and CDR2 YYNGEE. Trimming pared 3 bases from V and 4 bases from J, leaving 7 bases between. For the CDR3, the DNA is TGTGCCAGCAGCGAAGGAGTCTATGGCTACACCTTC. It specifies CASSEGVYGYTF.